This TCR beta chain was captured in a study of blood T cell repertoires in COVID-19. For the study at large: Acute-phase and convalescent COVID-19 samples originated in the United States, Italy and Spain. PBMCs, B-cell-depleted T cells, or T cells were the source of the cDNA or gDNA that made up the material.

Methods used by the authors: Estimates of nucleated cell counts were drawn from the amplification of reference gene primers. Method: immunoSEQ multiplex PCR; TCRdb's copy keeps in-frame clones and lacks some. From that table come the V and J calls and clone size; the DNA was used to work out D and trimming. The data hold a few hundred thousand clones, with nearly 90% observed a single time. Trimming removed 2 bases at V and 2 bases at J, with 7 bases between. Germline lookup yields CDR1 SGDLS and CDR2 YYNGEE. The CDR3 has 14 amino acids. On this clone itself: The same CDR3 arises from other DNA sequences in this sample as well.

The specimen sequenced was peripheral blood. The rearrangement uses TRBV9 and TRBJ2-2, with D perhaps TRBD1 (5 bases). The receptor was derived from a woman aged 25 to 45 with acute or convalescent COVID-19. CDR3 DNA sequence: TGTGCCAGCAGCGTTACAGGAAACACCGGGGAGCTGTTTTTT. Translated, it gives CASSVTGNTGELFF.